The present entry profiles one T cell receptor (beta chain) with its context. Germline V gene sequence: CDR1 LNHDA, CDR2 SQIVND (reference sequence). V was cut by 3 bases and J by 11 bases, with 8 bases left in between. The CDR3 extends over 12 amino acids. These data come from a study of CD8+ T cells in alopecia areata. About the study: Among treated patients, oral tofacitinib was administered at 5 to 10 mg twice daily.

The investigators collected lesional scalp punch biopsies and peripheral blood from alopecia areata patients. The sequencing template was cDNA reverse transcribed from extracted RNA. Repertoires were generated with immunoSEQ multiplex PCR, while TCRdb's copy carries only in-frame clones and drops some. This table has some 240,000 clones, approximately 52% appearing once. Sequenced material: CD4+ T cells sorted from blood, taken at week 0. The receptor was isolated from a human donor with alopecia areata. The genes are TRBV19 and TRBJ2-6, with a tentative D call TRBD1 (5 bases). For the CDR3, the DNA is TGTGCCAGTAGTATGCAGGGCCACGTCCTGACTTTC. Translation: CASSMQGHVLTF.